A selection of T cell receptor beta chains follows, all from one sample in a study of blood T cell repertoires in COVID-19. Method: immunoSEQ multiplex PCR; TCRdb's copy keeps in-frame clones and lacks some. There are 95,000 or so clones in the sample; 87% occur only once, and about a sixth lies in the top ten. The sequencing input was peripheral blood. The receptors derive from a human donor in a cohort sampled during active COVID-19. CDR3s include the opening cysteine and the closing phenylalanine or tryptophan. The D gene is left open where the match is weak. Some rows have no size entry. The others give once, few or many, or a class for an expanded clone.

V	J	size	D	length	CDR3	DNA
TRBV28	TRBJ2-3	NA	TRBD1	16	CASSLRTGGFRDTQYF	TGTGCCAGCAGTTTAAGGACAGGGGGCTTTAGAGATACGCAGTATTTT
TRBV28	TRBJ2-1	NA	NA	15	CASRKPVSSYNEQFF	TGTGCCAGCAGAAAACCCGTGAGCTCCTACAATGAGCAGTTCTTC
TRBV6-5	TRBJ2-7	NA	NA	14	CASSGLFSSYEQYF	TGTGCCAGCAGCGGACTTTTCAGCTCCTACGAGCAGTACTTC
TRBV5-4	TRBJ1-1	once	TRBD1	14	CASSRTGMNTEAFF	TGTGCCAGCAGCAGGACAGGGATGAACACTGAAGCTTTCTTT
TRBV7-8	TRBJ2-5	NA	TRBD2	18	CASSLALVTSKIQETQYF	TGTGCCAGCAGCTTAGCGCTAGTGACTAGCAAAATCCAAGAGACCCAGTACTTC
TRBV27	TRBJ2-1	NA	TRBD1	16	CASRQNRDRGYNEQFF	TGTGCCAGCAGACAAAACCGGGACAGGGGTTACAATGAGCAGTTCTTC
TRBV30	TRBJ2-7	NA	NA	12	CASAQGPYEQYF	TGTGCCTCCGCACAGGGCCCCTACGAGCAGTACTTC
TRBV10-3	TRBJ1-2	once	TRBD1	14	CAISESRTGDGYTF	TGTGCCATCAGTGAGTCGCGGACAGGGGATGGCTACACCTTC
TRBV19	TRBJ1-1	NA	NA	15	CASSPSSTANTEAFF	TGTGCCAGTAGTCCGTCGTCGACAGCGAACACTGAAGCTTTCTTT
TRBV6-1	TRBJ1-5	once	NA	16	CASSDGRPARGQPQHF	TGTGCCAGCAGTGACGGCCGGCCAGCAAGAGGTCAGCCCCAGCATTTT
TRBV12-3/TRBV12-4	TRBJ2-1	NA	TRBD1	13	CASSIGTGNEQFF	TGTGCCAGCAGTATTGGGACAGGGAATGAGCAGTTCTTC
TRBV28	TRBJ2-3	once	NA	17	CASTGSGTLIFTDTQYF	TGTGCCAGCACCGGTTCCGGGACTCTGATATTCACAGATACGCAGTATTTT
TRBV19	TRBJ1-5	NA	NA	13	CASSHDRIQPQHF	TGTGCCAGTAGCCACGACAGGATTCAGCCCCAGCATTTT
TRBV11-2	TRBJ1-2	NA	TRBD1	15	CASSKTQGVGYGYTF	TGTGCCAGCAGCAAAACCCAGGGGGTCGGCTATGGCTACACCTTC
TRBV7-6	TRBJ2-5	NA	NA	16	CASSLSWGGQVETQYF	TGTGCCAGCAGCTTATCATGGGGGGGCCAGGTGGAGACCCAGTACTTC
TRBV3-1/TRBV3-2	TRBJ2-3	NA	NA	15	CASSQEGASTDTQYF	TGTGCCAGCAGCCAAGAAGGGGCTAGCACAGATACGCAGTATTTT
TRBV7-2	TRBJ2-7	NA	TRBD2	14	CASSRDYLTYEQYF	TGTGCCAGCAGCCGGGACTACTTAACCTACGAGCAGTACTTC
TRBV6-5	TRBJ1-3	NA	TRBD1	15	CASQYRGNSGNTIYF	TGTGCCAGCCAGTACAGGGGTAACTCTGGAAACACCATATATTTT
TRBV9	TRBJ2-1	NA	TRBD2	16	CASSVRASGGYNEQFF	TGTGCCAGCAGCGTGAGGGCTAGCGGGGGGTACAATGAGCAGTTCTTC
TRBV6-5	TRBJ1-1	NA	NA	15	CASSYTRVVNTEAFF	TGTGCCAGCAGTTACACCAGGGTCGTGAACACTGAAGCTTTCTTT
TRBV10-2	TRBJ1-1	NA	TRBD1	15	CASSDPGTAHIEAFF	TGCGCCAGCAGTGACCCCGGGACAGCCCACATTGAAGCTTTCTTT
TRBV5-4	TRBJ2-2	once	TRBD1	14	CASSLDRVTGELFF	TGTGCCAGCAGCTTAGACAGGGTAACCGGGGAGCTGTTTTTT
TRBV18	TRBJ2-7	few	NA	12	CASSQDTYEQYF	TGTGCCAGCTCACAGGACACCTACGAGCAGTACTTC
TRBV27	TRBJ2-2	NA	NA	20	CASSPQGLVSAEANTGELFF	TGTGCCAGCAGTCCCCAAGGATTGGTTAGCGCGGAAGCTAATACCGGGGAGCTGTTTTTT
TRBV7-3	TRBJ1-1	NA	TRBD1	15	CASSLTGQGVTEAFF	TGTGCCAGCAGCTTAACGGGACAGGGGGTCACTGAAGCTTTCTTT
TRBV30	TRBJ2-7	NA	NA	10	CAWSKREQYF	TGTGCCTGGAGTAAGCGGGAGCAGTACTTC
TRBV6-1	TRBJ2-1	once	NA	13	CASSERQINEQFF	TGTGCCAGCAGTGAACGACAGATCAATGAGCAGTTCTTC
TRBV6-5	TRBJ2-7	NA	NA	14	CASSRKGGTYEQYF	TGTGCCAGCAGCAGGAAAGGAGGGACCTACGAGCAGTACTTC
TRBV9	TRBJ1-4	once	NA	15	CASSASPGTNEKLFF	TGTGCCAGCAGCGCGTCCCCGGGAACTAATGAAAAACTGTTTTTT
TRBV10-3	TRBJ1-5	NA	NA	14	CAINRGGSNQPQHF	TGTGCCATCAATAGGGGTGGAAGCAATCAGCCCCAGCATTTT
TRBV19	TRBJ2-1	few	TRBD2	17	CASSMYSGGPSYNEQFF	TGTGCCAGTAGTATGTATAGCGGGGGGCCTTCCTACAATGAGCAGTTCTTC
TRBV7-3	TRBJ1-1	NA	NA	13	CASSPQVNTEAFF	TGTGCCAGCAGCCCCCAGGTTAACACTGAAGCTTTCTTT
TRBV30	TRBJ1-1	NA	NA	14	CAWSSGPLNTEAFF	TGTGCCTGGAGTTCTGGCCCCTTGAACACTGAAGCTTTCTTT
TRBV5-8	TRBJ1-4	NA	TRBD1	18	CASSLAGDRGPNNEKLFF	TGTGCCAGCAGCTTGGCGGGGGACAGGGGGCCGAATAATGAAAAACTGTTTTTT
TRBV19	TRBJ2-1	NA	NA	14	CASSQGYSYNEQFF	TGTGCCAGTAGTCAGGGCTACTCCTACAATGAGCAGTTCTTC
TRBV19	TRBJ1-2	NA	NA	16	CASSIAWGQGASGYTF	TGTGCCAGTAGTATAGCCTGGGGGCAGGGAGCAAGTGGCTACACCTTC
TRBV30	TRBJ1-1	NA	NA	13	CAWSVLGHTEAFF	TGTGCCTGGAGTGTACTAGGGCACACTGAAGCTTTCTTT
TRBV5-4	TRBJ2-2	NA	NA	15	CASSLGGLGTGELFF	TGTGCCAGCAGCCTCGGGGGGCTTGGAACCGGGGAGCTGTTTTTT
TRBV4-3	TRBJ2-2	NA	NA	16	CASSQDLGGRAGELFF	TGCGCCAGCAGCCAAGATCTGGGGGGTCGGGCCGGGGAGCTGTTTTTT
TRBV28	TRBJ1-1	NA	TRBD1	14	CASSYRGRGTEAFF	TGTGCCAGCAGTTACAGGGGGCGAGGCACTGAAGCTTTCTTT
TRBV7-6	TRBJ2-1	NA	NA	16	CASSLGGALPYNEQFF	TGTGCCAGCAGCTTAGGCGGGGCGCTACCCTACAATGAGCAGTTCTTC
TRBV7-9	TRBJ2-2	NA	NA	16	CASSFGQGFVTGELFF	TGTGCCAGCAGCTTCGGGCAGGGGTTTGTAACCGGGGAGCTGTTTTTT
TRBV5-1	TRBJ1-5	NA	TRBD1	14	CASSLGTGDQPQHF	TGCGCCAGCAGCCTAGGGACAGGGGATCAGCCCCAGCATTTT
TRBV7-2	TRBJ2-7	NA	TRBD1	15	CASSVGQVSSYEQYF	TGTGCCAGCAGCGTAGGACAGGTCAGCTCCTACGAGCAGTACTTC
TRBV19	TRBJ1-5	NA	NA	16	CASSIKQGRVNQPQHF	TGTGCCAGTAGTATTAAACAGGGCCGCGTCAATCAGCCCCAGCATTTT
TRBV4-2	TRBJ2-7	NA	NA	13	CASSRASSYEQYF	TGTGCCAGCAGCCGGGCCAGCTCCTACGAGCAGTACTTC
TRBV7-9	TRBJ2-2	NA	NA	13	CASSRSVTGELFF	TGTGCCAGCAGCCGGAGCGTCACCGGGGAGCTGTTTTTT
TRBV6-5	TRBJ2-1	few	TRBD1	15	CASSYSAGGWGEQFF	TGTGCCAGCAGTTACTCGGCAGGGGGCTGGGGTGAGCAGTTCTTC
TRBV28	TRBJ1-6	NA	TRBD1	15	CASSFGQGFNSPLHF	TGTGCCAGCAGTTTTGGACAGGGGTTCAATTCACCCCTCCACTTT
TRBV12-3/TRBV12-4	TRBJ2-1	NA	NA	13	CASSPRGNNEQFF	TGTGCCAGCAGTCCCCGGGGGAACAATGAGCAGTTCTTC
TRBV10-3	TRBJ2-1	NA	TRBD2	17	CAISVSLGGGAANEQFF	TGTGCCATCAGTGTGTCCTTGGGCGGGGGGGCCGCGAATGAGCAGTTCTTC
TRBV4-1	TRBJ2-7	NA	TRBD2	18	CASSQAHIRAGDSYEQYF	TGCGCCAGCAGCCAAGCCCATATAAGAGCGGGGGACTCCTACGAGCAGTACTTC
TRBV24-1	TRBJ2-1	NA	TRBD1	13	CATSGQGYNEQFF	TGTGCCACCAGCGGACAGGGGTACAATGAGCAGTTCTTC
TRBV2	TRBJ2-1	NA	TRBD2	18	CASSVGTSGAHSYNEQFF	TGTGCCAGCAGTGTGGGGACTAGCGGGGCCCACTCCTACAATGAGCAGTTCTTC
TRBV5-1	TRBJ2-7	NA	NA	14	CASAPTTVGYEQYF	TGCGCCAGCGCCCCGACCACAGTTGGGTACGAGCAGTACTTC
TRBV28	TRBJ1-2	NA	NA	14	CASSLDSTNYGYTF	TGTGCCAGCAGTTTAGACAGCACTAACTATGGCTACACCTTC
TRBV27	TRBJ1-5	NA	TRBD1	16	CASSPFPGQGRQPQHF	TGTGCCAGCAGTCCATTTCCGGGACAGGGTCGCCAGCCCCAGCATTTT